Listed below are T cell receptor beta chains from one sample, sequenced in a study of spatial heterogeneity in lung cancer. TCRdb re-called the 5' RACE reads with MiXCR, one entry per CDR3 protein. The repertoire holds 9,500 to 12,000 distinct CDR3 sequences, with about an eighth as singletons. The sample was lung tumor tissue, taken at surgery. These receptors were obtained from a female donor with early-stage non-small cell lung cancer. Each CDR3 is given with its conserved first and last residue. The order of the fields is clone size, J gene, D gene, V gene, CDR3 DNA, CDR3 protein. The D gene is left open where the match is weak. Only part of the rows carry a size: once, few, many, or a class if the clone is expanded.

size: few; J: TRBJ1-2; D: NA; V: TRBV5-6; DNA: TGTGCCAGCGCGGGAGGGGCGATCTATGGCTACACCTTC; CDR3: CASAGGAIYGYTF
size: medium-sized; J: TRBJ1-4; D: NA; V: TRBV7-6; DNA: TGTGCCAGCAGCAAGACTGGCTCCATGAGTGAAAAACTGTTTTTT; CDR3: CASSKTGSMSEKLFF
size: once; J: TRBJ2-5; D: NA; V: TRBV4-2; DNA: TGTGCCAGCAGCCAAGGAGTAAGAGGGTCGGAGACCCAGTACTTC; CDR3: CASSQGVRGSETQYF
size: NA; J: TRBJ1-1; D: NA; V: TRBV10-3; DNA: TGTGCCATCAGCGGGCAGGGATGGACTGAAGCTTTCTTT; CDR3: CAISGQGWTEAFF
size: medium-sized; J: TRBJ2-7; D: NA; V: TRBV7-8; DNA: TGTGCCAGCAGCTTTCACAACACCTACGAGCAGTACTTC; CDR3: CASSFHNTYEQYF
size: medium-sized; J: TRBJ2-2; D: NA; V: TRBV5-6; DNA: TGTGCCAGCAGCTTGGTGCAGGGAGGGAACACCGGGGAGCTGTTTTTT; CDR3: CASSLVQGGNTGELFF
size: NA; J: TRBJ1-2; D: NA; V: TRBV14; DNA: TGTGCCAGCAGCCAAGGGGCAGGCTATGGCTACACCTTC; CDR3: CASSQGAGYGYTF
size: few; J: TRBJ2-3; D: NA; V: TRBV27; DNA: TGTGCCAGCAGTCAGACTCCCCCGGTTGTAAATACGCAGTATTTT; CDR3: CASSQTPPVVNTQYF
size: many; J: TRBJ2-1; D: TRBD2; V: TRBV6-2/TRBV6-3; DNA: TGTGCCAGCAGGGACGGGGGGGCCCTCAATGAGCAGTTCTTC; CDR3: CASRDGGALNEQFF
size: NA; J: TRBJ2-3; D: TRBD2; V: TRBV6-2/TRBV6-3; DNA: TGTGCCAGCAGTGTTTTTACTAGCGGGGGAACAGATACGCAGTATTTT; CDR3: CASSVFTSGGTDTQYF
size: NA; J: TRBJ1-5; D: TRBD1; V: TRBV7-8; DNA: TGTGCCAGCAGCCCGGGACAGGGAAACAATCAGCCCCAGCATTTT; CDR3: CASSPGQGNNQPQHF
size: many; J: TRBJ1-1; D: NA; V: TRBV4-3; DNA: TGCGCCAGCAGCCAAAATCCGGGGGGCACTGAAGCTTTCTTT; CDR3: CASSQNPGGTEAFF
size: NA; J: TRBJ2-7; D: NA; V: TRBV2; DNA: TGTGCCAGCAGTCAACTTACAACCTACGAGCAGTACTTC; CDR3: CASSQLTTYEQYF
size: NA; J: TRBJ2-6; D: NA; V: TRBV3-1; DNA: TGTGCCAGCAGCGCGACTGGGGCCAACGTCCTGACTTTC; CDR3: CASSATGANVLTF
size: NA; J: TRBJ2-1; D: TRBD2; V: TRBV7-3; DNA: TGTGCCAGCAGCTTAGTTGCGGGAGGGCCGAATGAGCAGTTCTTC; CDR3: CASSLVAGGPNEQFF
size: many; J: TRBJ1-5; D: NA; V: TRBV4-2; DNA: TGTGCCAGCAGCCCTGCAGACCGGCCGGAGCAGCCCCAGCATTTT; CDR3: CASSPADRPEQPQHF
size: many; J: TRBJ1-4; D: NA; V: TRBV27; DNA: TGTGCCAGCAGTCCCGCCCGGCCAACTAATGAAAAACTGTTTTTT; CDR3: CASSPARPTNEKLFF
size: many; J: TRBJ1-1; D: NA; V: TRBV23-1; DNA: TGCGCCAGCAGTCTTACTTCAAACACTGAAGCTTTCTTT; CDR3: CASSLTSNTEAFF
size: medium-sized; J: TRBJ2-7; D: TRBD2; V: TRBV12-3/TRBV12-4; DNA: TGTGCCAGCACCAACTCGGGGGGGCTGGGGTACGAGCAGTACTTC; CDR3: CASTNSGGLGYEQYF
size: medium-sized; J: TRBJ1-2; D: NA; V: TRBV6-5; DNA: TGTGCCAGCAGTTACTCCAGGGGTGGGTATGGCTACACCTTC; CDR3: CASSYSRGGYGYTF
size: many; J: TRBJ1-1; D: TRBD1; V: TRBV7-8; DNA: TGTGCCAGCAGCCCAAGAACAGGGGGCGACGCTGAAGCTTTCTTT; CDR3: CASSPRTGGDAEAFF
size: many; J: TRBJ2-3; D: NA; V: TRBV29-1; DNA: TGCAGCGTTGAGGCCCAAGGGGTTACTAGCACAGATACGCAGTATTTT; CDR3: CSVEAQGVTSTDTQYF
size: NA; J: TRBJ2-1; D: NA; V: TRBV12-3/TRBV12-4; DNA: TGTGCCAGCAGCTCCCCCCTTCCTGGGAATGAGCAGTTCTTC; CDR3: CASSSPLPGNEQFF
size: medium-sized; J: TRBJ1-2; D: NA; V: TRBV6-1; DNA: TGTGCCAGCAGTGGCCAGGACGGTCCCTATGGCTACACCTTC; CDR3: CASSGQDGPYGYTF
size: medium-sized; J: TRBJ1-5; D: NA; V: TRBV20-1; DNA: TGCAGTGTGGGCAGGGAAAGCAATCAGCCCCAGCATTTT; CDR3: CSVGRESNQPQHF
size: many; J: TRBJ2-3; D: NA; V: TRBV3-1; DNA: TGTGCCAGCAGCCACGCGGGTACGCAGTATTTT; CDR3: CASSHAGTQYF
size: few; J: TRBJ2-5; D: TRBD2; V: TRBV2; DNA: TGTGCCAGCAGCGGGATGATGGCGGGAGCGCTGGAGACCCAGTACTTC; CDR3: CASSGMMAGALETQYF
size: medium-sized; J: TRBJ2-2; D: NA; V: TRBV6-2/TRBV6-3; DNA: TGTGCCAGCCGGAGGCCCGGGGAGCTGTTTTTT; CDR3: CASRRPGELFF
size: many; J: TRBJ1-3; D: NA; V: TRBV5-1; DNA: TGCGCCAGCAGGGAGGGACTGGCTGCCACTGGAAACACCATATATTTT; CDR3: CASREGLAATGNTIYF
size: many; J: TRBJ2-1; D: NA; V: TRBV7-7; DNA: TGTGCCAGCAGCTTAGGTTCTGAGGGCGAGCAGTTCTTC; CDR3: CASSLGSEGEQFF
size: few; J: TRBJ2-3; D: NA; V: TRBV3-1; DNA: TGTGCCAGCAGCCAAGAGAGGACCCCCAAGGGCACAGATACGCAGTATTTT; CDR3: CASSQERTPKGTDTQYF
size: many; J: TRBJ2-7; D: TRBD2; V: TRBV7-6; DNA: TGTGCCAGCAGCCCGCGGCGGGAGGCCAGGGAGCAGTACTTC; CDR3: CASSPRREAREQYF
size: many; J: TRBJ1-6; D: NA; V: TRBV7-2; DNA: TGTGCCAGCAGCTCCACGGACATAACACCCCTCCACTTT; CDR3: CASSSTDITPLHF
size: once; J: TRBJ2-7; D: TRBD1; V: TRBV5-1; DNA: TGCGCCAGCAGCATACAGACAGGGATTGACGAGCAGTACTTC; CDR3: CASSIQTGIDEQYF
size: few; J: TRBJ2-2; D: TRBD2; V: TRBV20-1; DNA: TGCAGTGCTTCTAAAGCGGGAAGGTCCGGGGAGCTGTTTTTT; CDR3: CSASKAGRSGELFF
size: medium-sized; J: TRBJ2-1; D: NA; V: TRBV12-3/TRBV12-4; DNA: TGTGCCAGCAGTTTAGCTGGGTCTACCGGTAGCTCCTACAATGAGCAGTTCTTC; CDR3: CASSLAGSTGSSYNEQFF
size: NA; J: TRBJ2-3; D: NA; V: TRBV7-8; DNA: TGTGCCAGCAGCTCCCCGACTAGGAGGGGAGATACGCAGTATTTT; CDR3: CASSSPTRRGDTQYF
size: many; J: TRBJ1-5; D: TRBD1; V: TRBV20-1; DNA: TGCAGTGCTTTACTCGGACAGGGGGGTTTCGGGAATCAGCCCCAGCATTTT; CDR3: CSALLGQGGFGNQPQHF
size: NA; J: TRBJ2-1; D: TRBD2; V: TRBV28; DNA: TGTGCCAGCAGTTTATCCCGGACTAGATACAATGAGCAGTTCTTC; CDR3: CASSLSRTRYNEQFF
size: many; J: TRBJ2-1; D: TRBD2; V: TRBV6-6; DNA: TGTGCCAGCAGGGGACTAGCGGGCCCCTACAATGAGCAGTTCTTC; CDR3: CASRGLAGPYNEQFF
size: many; J: TRBJ2-1; D: TRBD2; V: TRBV6-5; DNA: TGTGCCCGCCACCCAGCGCGGGGGGGATCTTACAATGAGCAGTTCTTC; CDR3: CARHPARGGSYNEQFF
size: NA; J: TRBJ2-3; D: TRBD2; V: TRBV18; DNA: TGTGCCAACTCACCGCGGACTAGCGAAGATACGCAGTATTTT; CDR3: CANSPRTSEDTQYF
size: many; J: TRBJ1-5; D: TRBD1; V: TRBV6-2/TRBV6-3; DNA: TGTGCCAGCAGTTACCCTCGGGACAGGCAGCCCCAGCATTTT; CDR3: CASSYPRDRQPQHF
size: medium-sized; J: TRBJ2-7; D: TRBD1; V: TRBV2; DNA: TGTGCCAGCAGTCGGGACAGGACGTACGAGCAGTACTTC; CDR3: CASSRDRTYEQYF
size: once; J: TRBJ2-3; D: NA; V: TRBV5-1; DNA: TGCGCCAGCAGCTTGGAGACTAGTAAGGATACGCAGTATTTT; CDR3: CASSLETSKDTQYF
size: many; J: TRBJ2-7; D: NA; V: TRBV3-1; DNA: TGTGCCAGCAGCTCCCTTTGGGGGTCGACCTACGAGCAGTACTTC; CDR3: CASSSLWGSTYEQYF
size: many; J: TRBJ2-7; D: NA; V: TRBV20-1; DNA: TGCAGTGCTCGGCCTGCAGGGTTGTGGTCCTACGAGCAGTACTTC; CDR3: CSARPAGLWSYEQYF
size: NA; J: TRBJ2-7; D: TRBD2; V: TRBV7-2; DNA: TGTGCCAGCAGCGAAACGGGAGGAGGTTCTAGCGAGCAGTACTTC; CDR3: CASSETGGGSSEQYF
size: few; J: TRBJ2-7; D: NA; V: TRBV7-2; DNA: TGTGCCAGCAGCAGGGGGCGGGAGGCTCCCGAGCAGTACTTC; CDR3: CASSRGREAPEQYF
size: NA; J: TRBJ1-2; D: NA; V: TRBV6-5; DNA: TGTGCCAGCAGCCCCGGCAGTAACTATGGCTACACCTTC; CDR3: CASSPGSNYGYTF
size: NA; J: TRBJ1-5; D: NA; V: TRBV5-6; DNA: TGTGCCAGCAGCTTTTCGACAGTCCCTCATCAGCCCCAGCATTTT; CDR3: CASSFSTVPHQPQHF
size: many; J: TRBJ2-1; D: NA; V: TRBV3-1; DNA: TGTGCCAGCAGACGACTAGGGGGGCCTGGTGAGCAGTTCTTC; CDR3: CASRRLGGPGEQFF
size: many; J: TRBJ2-3; D: NA; V: TRBV7-9; DNA: TGTGCCAGCAGCTTGGGCTCACATCGCACAGATACGCAGTATTTT; CDR3: CASSLGSHRTDTQYF
size: many; J: TRBJ2-3; D: TRBD2; V: TRBV6-1; DNA: TGTGCCAGCATCAAGGGGGGGACTAGAGGTGCAGATACGCAGTATTTT; CDR3: CASIKGGTRGADTQYF
size: once; J: TRBJ1-1; D: NA; V: TRBV6-6; DNA: TGTGCCAGCAGTTACTCGTCACAGGGAGTGACTGAAGCTTTCTTT; CDR3: CASSYSSQGVTEAFF
size: few; J: TRBJ2-5; D: NA; V: TRBV5-1; DNA: TGCGCCAGCAGCTTGGAGCTAGTAAAAGAGACCCAGTACTTC; CDR3: CASSLELVKETQYF
size: many; J: TRBJ2-3; D: NA; V: TRBV10-3; DNA: TGTGCCATCAAGGCAGGGCCAAGAGCAGATACGCAGTATTTT; CDR3: CAIKAGPRADTQYF
size: few; J: TRBJ2-7; D: NA; V: TRBV9; DNA: TGTGCCAGCAGCGTAGACTTGGGGGCATACGAGCAGTACTTC; CDR3: CASSVDLGAYEQYF
size: NA; J: TRBJ1-4; D: NA; V: TRBV6-5; DNA: TGTGCCAGCACTCCTCGGGCGGCGGGAAATGAAAAACTGTTTTTT; CDR3: CASTPRAAGNEKLFF
size: medium-sized; J: TRBJ2-7; D: NA; V: TRBV20-1; DNA: TGCAGTGCCTCGGACCCTCGAACCTACGAGCAGTACTTC; CDR3: CSASDPRTYEQYF